Presented here are 16 T cell receptor beta chains from one specimen sequenced in a study of blood T cell repertoires in COVID-19. Only in-frame clones appear in the TCRdb table, and some are missing; sequencing was by immunoSEQ multiplex PCR. Among about 490,000 clones, around 85% were seen once, and the ten largest hold approximately 3%. Sequencing was done on a sample of peripheral blood. The receptors originated from a human donor in a cohort sampled during active COVID-19.

The rearrangement links TRBV6-5 to TRBJ2-5, with TRBD2 as a possible D gene (5 bases). Between the trimmed V and J ends, which lost 1 base and 3 bases, there was a span of 12 bases. This CDR3 has 15 residues. Germline V gene sequence: CDR1 MNHEY, CDR2 SVGAGI. Here the CDR3 reads CASSYFRRGEETQYF. The CDR3, as DNA: TGTGCCAGCAGTTACTTCCGACGGGGAGAAGAGACCCAGTACTTC.

The rearrangement links TRBV19 to TRBJ2-3, with TRBD2 identical over 11 bases. The CDR3 is 16 residues long. V lost 4 bases, J lost 3 bases, and 6 bases stayed unmatched. CDR1 is LNHDA, CDR2 SQIVND, per germline (reference sequence). The DNA for the CDR3 is TGTGCCAGTAGTACCACTAGCGGGAGTAAAACAGATACGCAGTATTTT. Protein product: CASSTTSGSKTDTQYF.

J is TRBJ1-1 and V is TRBV5-6; 7 positions agree with TRBD1. Germline V lookup: CDR1 SGHDT, CDR2 YYEEEE. The V gene end was trimmed by 0 bases and the J gene end by 0 bases; junction bases not matched to a gene: 2. The CDR3 runs 15 residues. The CDR3 is CASSLEGQLNTEAFF. Written as DNA, the CDR3 is TGTGCCAGCAGCTTGGAGGGACAGTTGAACACTGAAGCTTTCTTT.

The chain couples TRBV4-1 to TRBJ2-1, with a tentative D call TRBD2 (6 bases). The CDR3 consists of 17 residues. V was cut by 0 bases and J by 1 base, with 13 bases left in between. Per germline, CDR1 MGHRA and CDR2 YSYEKL. Here the CDR3 reads CASSQEGSSVSYNEQFF. In DNA, the CDR3 is TGCGCCAGCAGCCAAGAAGGTTCTAGCGTATCCTACAATGAGCAGTTCTTC.

V usage is TRBV27 and J usage is TRBJ2-5; no clear D gene. V was pared by 8 bases and J by 5 bases, with 9 bases between. Germline loops: CDR1 MNHEY, CDR2 SMNVEV (reference sequence). CDR3 length equals 11 residues. The CDR3 region is CASGAAETQYF. CDR3 DNA sequence: TGTGCCAGCGGTGCTGCGGAGACCCAGTACTTC.

This clone was seen a few times. This rearrangement joins TRBV5-1 to TRBJ2-7; a possible D gene is TRBD1 (5 bases). The length of the CDR3 is 12 residues. Deletions cut 4 bases from V and 3 bases from J, with 8 bases between. Germline V lookup: CDR1 SGHRS, CDR2 YFSETQ. The CDR3 nucleotides read TGCGCCAGCAGCCTCAGGGTCTACGAGCAGTACTTC. As protein: CASSLRVYEQYF.

The V call is TRBV3-1 (or the pseudogene TRBV3-2), the J call TRBJ2-5, with TRBD2 matching over 12 bases. This CDR3 comprises 16 residues. The J segment lost 2 bases and the V segment lost 5 bases, leaving 6 bases of the junction unmatched. Per germline, CDR1 LGHDT and CDR2 YNNKEL (reference sequence). The CDR3 reads CASSKGLAGLQETQYF. CDR3 in DNA: TGTGCCAGCAGCAAAGGACTAGCGGGATTACAAGAGACCCAGTACTTC.

This clone has more than one count but fewer than ten. Other DNA variants within this sample encode the same CDR3. The V call is TRBV6-2 or TRBV6-3, the J call TRBJ2-1; 9 positions match TRBD2. The CDR3 is 14 residues long. The J segment lost 4 bases and the V segment lost 5 bases, leaving 3 bases of the junction unmatched. From germline, CDR1 is MNHEY and CDR2 SVGEGT. The CDR3 loop reads CASSPGLAYNEQFF. The CDR3 DNA sequence: TGTGCCAGCAGTCCGGGACTAGCATACAATGAGCAGTTCTTC.

This clone turned up a few times. The chain employs TRBV3-1 (or the pseudogene TRBV3-2) and TRBJ1-1; 8 bases line up with TRBD1. Losses at the gene ends were 2 bases for V and 5 bases for J; bases not matched to a gene: 4. This CDR3 is built from 14 residues. Germline CDR1 reads LGHDT; CDR2 reads YNNKEL (reference sequence). CDR3 loop: CASSQSYRGTEAFF. The CDR3 DNA is TGTGCCAGCAGCCAATCTTACAGGGGGACTGAAGCTTTCTTT.

V gene TRBV29-1 combines with J gene TRBJ2-2; the match to TRBD1 covers 8 bases. Germline assignment: CDR1 SQVTM and CDR2 ANQGSEA. The CDR3 extends over 15 amino acids. Trimming took 6 bases from V and 4 from J; bases not matched to a gene: 10. CDR3 loop: CSVDPGQGGTGELFF. The DNA for the CDR3 is TGCAGCGTAGACCCTGGACAGGGAGGCACCGGGGAGCTGTTTTTT.

This rearrangement joins TRBV7-9 to TRBJ2-7, with D perhaps TRBD2 (5 bases). The V end lost 6 bases, the J end lost 6 bases, and 9 bases lay between the germline ends. This CDR3 is built from 11 residues. CDR1 is SEHNR and CDR2 is FQNEAQ in the germline V gene (reference sequence). CDR3 residues: CASRLDREQYF. The CDR3 DNA reads TGTGCCAGCAGACTAGATCGCGAGCAGTACTTC.

The chain links TRBV6-5 to TRBJ2-1; TRBD2 matches 8 bases. Germline values: CDR1 MNHEY, CDR2 SVGAGI. The J segment lost 5 bases and the V segment lost 4 bases, leaving 7 bases of the junction unmatched. This CDR3 has 15 residues. The chain's CDR3 is CASSLSGSSHNEQFF. CDR3 coding DNA: TGTGCCAGCAGTTTGAGCGGGAGTAGTCACAATGAGCAGTTCTTC.

Details on this clone: One end of the junction varies from germline; a read error may be responsible. This chain connects TRBV7-7 to TRBJ2-5, with 10 bases identical to TRBD2. CDR1 is SSHAT, CDR2 FNYEAQ, per germline (reference sequence). The CDR3 is made up of 19 amino acids. DNA for the CDR3: TGTGCTAGCAGCTTAGGTCCTAGCGGGAGTAAGTTTACAAGGGAGACCCAGTACTTC. Amino acid sequence: CASSLGPSGSKFTRETQYF.

The gene calls are TRBV9 and TRBJ2-7, with a possible D match to TRBD1 (6 bases). The CDR3 spans 15 residues. V was cut by 4 bases and J by 3 bases, with 17 bases left in between. Germline values: CDR1 SGDLS, CDR2 YYNGEE. The CDR3 DNA reads TGTGCCAGCAGCCCAGGGGTTGGACCGAGCTACGAGCAGTACTTC. Translating gives CASSPGVGPSYEQYF.

In this sample, this clone turned up once. The chain employs TRBV4-2 and TRBJ2-7; 7 bases match TRBD2. CDR1 and CDR2 (germline): LGHNA, YNFKEQ. The CDR3 is 16 residues long. J lost 3 bases, V lost 2 bases, and 10 bases had no gene match. The CDR3 loop is CASSQSVAGVLYEQYF. CDR3 in DNA: TGTGCCAGCAGCCAAAGTGTCGCGGGGGTCCTCTACGAGCAGTACTTC.

This chain links TRBV29-1 with TRBJ2-7; the D gene is possibly TRBD1 (6 bases). V was pared by 6 bases and J by 4 bases, with 16 bases between. The length of the CDR3 is 13 residues. CDR1 is SQVTM, CDR2 ANQGSEA, per germline. Written as DNA, the CDR3 is TGCAGCGTGAAGCCCTTCACAGGGTACGAGCAGTACTTC. It yields the protein CSVKPFTGYEQYF.